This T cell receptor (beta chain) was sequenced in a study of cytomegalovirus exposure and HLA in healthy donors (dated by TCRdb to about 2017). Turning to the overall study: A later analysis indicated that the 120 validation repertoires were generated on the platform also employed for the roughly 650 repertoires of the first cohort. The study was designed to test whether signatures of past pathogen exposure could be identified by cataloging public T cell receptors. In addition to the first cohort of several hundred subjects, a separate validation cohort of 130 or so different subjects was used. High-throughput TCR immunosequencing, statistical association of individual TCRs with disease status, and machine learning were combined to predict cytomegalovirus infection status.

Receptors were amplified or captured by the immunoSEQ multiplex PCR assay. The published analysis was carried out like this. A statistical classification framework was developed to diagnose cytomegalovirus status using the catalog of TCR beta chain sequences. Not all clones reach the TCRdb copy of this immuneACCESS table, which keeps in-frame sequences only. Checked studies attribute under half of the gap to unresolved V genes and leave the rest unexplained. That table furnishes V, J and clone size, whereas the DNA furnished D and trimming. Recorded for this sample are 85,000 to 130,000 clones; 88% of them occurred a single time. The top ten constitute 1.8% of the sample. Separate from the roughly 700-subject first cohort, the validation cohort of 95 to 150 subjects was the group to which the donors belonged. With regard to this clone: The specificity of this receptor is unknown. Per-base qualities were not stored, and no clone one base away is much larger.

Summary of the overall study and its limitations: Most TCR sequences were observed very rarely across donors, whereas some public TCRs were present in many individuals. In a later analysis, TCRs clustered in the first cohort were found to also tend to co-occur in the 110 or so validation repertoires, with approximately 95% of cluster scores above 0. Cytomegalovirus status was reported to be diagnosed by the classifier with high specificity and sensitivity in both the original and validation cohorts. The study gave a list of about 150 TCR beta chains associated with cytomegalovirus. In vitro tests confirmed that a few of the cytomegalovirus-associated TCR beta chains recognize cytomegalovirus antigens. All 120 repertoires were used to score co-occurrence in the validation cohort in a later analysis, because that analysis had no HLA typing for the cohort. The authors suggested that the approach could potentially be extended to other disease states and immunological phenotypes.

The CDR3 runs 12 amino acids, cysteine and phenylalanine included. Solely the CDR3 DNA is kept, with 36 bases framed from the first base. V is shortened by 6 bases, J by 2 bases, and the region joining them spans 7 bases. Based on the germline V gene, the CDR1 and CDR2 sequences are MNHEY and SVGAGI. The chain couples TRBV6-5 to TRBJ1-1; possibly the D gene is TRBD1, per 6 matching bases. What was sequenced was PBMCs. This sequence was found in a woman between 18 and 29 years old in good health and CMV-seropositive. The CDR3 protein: CASSRGNTEAFF. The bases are TGTGCCAGCAGCAGGGGAAACACTGAAGCTTTCTTT.